The 25 T cell receptor beta chains given below trace back to one sample, sequenced in a study of blood T cell repertoires in COVID-19. Repertoires were generated with immunoSEQ multiplex PCR, while TCRdb's copy carries only in-frame clones and drops some. The table includes 6,400 or so clones, about nine tenths detected once. Sequenced input: peripheral blood. All receptors come from a man aged 65 to 79 with active COVID-19.

V gene TRBV5-4 combines with J gene TRBJ1-2, with D unresolved. The V gene lost 1 base and the J gene lost 0 bases, with 7 bases spanning the gap. CDR3 length: 14 amino acids. Germline CDR1 and CDR2: SGHNT and YYREEE (reference sequence). CDR3: CASSLRGTNYGYTF. DNA of the CDR3: TGTGCCAGCAGCTTGCGAGGGACTAACTATGGCTACACCTTC.

The chain employs TRBV9 and TRBJ2-3; 11 bases line up with TRBD2. The V gene end was trimmed by 5 bases and the J gene end by 6 bases; junction bases not matched to a gene: 8. Per germline, CDR1 SGDLS and CDR2 YYNGEE. The CDR3 has 15 amino acids. The CDR3 spells CASSRQTSGVDTQYF. The CDR3 DNA sequence: TGTGCCAGCAGTCGACAGACTAGCGGGGTCGATACGCAGTATTTT.

The sample holds a few counts of this clone. The CDR3 region has the DNA TGTGCCAGTAGTATGACGTCCGGGGCCGGGGAGCTGTTTTTT. The encoded protein is CASSMTSGAGELFF. The chain has TRBV19 and TRBJ2-2, with D possibly TRBD2 on 5 matching bases. This CDR3 comprises 14 residues. Deletions cut 3 bases from V and 6 bases from J, with 11 bases between. The germline V gene encodes CDR1 LNHDA and CDR2 SQIVND (reference sequence).

V usage is TRBV11-3 and J usage is TRBJ2-1, with D maybe TRBD1 (6 bases). The CDR3 is 16 residues long. V lost 5 bases and J 2 bases, leaving 16 bases between the germline ends. CDR1 and CDR2 from the germline V gene are SGHNT and YENEEA. The chain's CDR3 is CASSPRGPGAYNEQFF. In DNA, the CDR3 is TGTGCCAGCAGCCCACGGGGCCCAGGGGCCTACAATGAGCAGTTCTTC. Using reference TRBV11-3 and TRBJ2-1 for the parts outside the CDR3, the full variable domain is EAGVVQSPRYKIIEKKQPVAFWCNPISGHNTLYWYLQNLGQGPELLIRYENEEAVDDSQLPKDRFSAERLKGVDSTLKIQPAELGDSAVYLCASSPRGPGAYNEQFFGPGTRLTVL.

DNA for the CDR3: TGCAGTGCTAGTAGAGCGGGGGGGCGGTCAGGTACGCAGTATTTT. This codes for CSASRAGGRSGTQYF. The J gene is TRBJ2-3, the V gene TRBV20-1; TRBD2 aligns across 10 bases. This CDR3 has 15 residues. With V trimmed by 3 bases and J by 8 bases, 11 bases remained unmatched. Germline values: CDR1 DFQATT, CDR2 SNEGSKA (reference sequence).

The table lists this clone with a few counts. CDR3 protein: CASTTGGDNSPLHF. The CDR3 DNA is TGTGCCAGCACCACAGGAGGGGATAATTCACCCCTCCACTTT. This sequence joins TRBV27 and TRBJ1-6; possibly TRBD1 for D (5 bases). The germline V and J ends were trimmed by 7 bases and 5 bases, with 12 bases remaining between them. CDR3 length: 14 residues. The germline gives CDR1 MNHEY, CDR2 SMNVEV (reference sequence).

V and J are TRBV4-1 and TRBJ1-1; D is ambiguous. The CDR3 spans 15 residues. V was clipped by 0 bases and J by 5 bases, with 13 bases between them. The germline V gene encodes CDR1 MGHRA and CDR2 YSYEKL. The CDR3, as DNA: TGCGCCAGCAGCCAAGAACCCCGTGCGGGGACTGAAGCTTTCTTT. This sequence encodes CASSQEPRAGTEAFF.

This chain connects TRBV7-2 to TRBJ2-1, with 8 positions matching TRBD2. This CDR3 comprises 15 residues. The V segment lost 4 bases and the J segment 3 bases; nucleotides outside the gene matches: 5. Germline V gene sequence: CDR1 SGHTA, CDR2 FQGNSA. Here the CDR3 DNA reads TGTGCCAGCAGCTCACGGGGGGGCGGCTACAATGAGCAGTTCTTC. Amino acid sequence: CASSSRGGGYNEQFF.

V and J are TRBV7-3 and TRBJ2-3, with no clear D. Trimming left V 2 bases short and J 4 bases short, with 4 bases between. In germline, CDR1 is SGHTA, CDR2 FQGTGA. The CDR3 spans 12 residues. CDR3 nucleotide sequence: TGTGCCAGCAGCTTACTTGCAGATACGCAGTATTTT. This gives the protein CASSLLADTQYF.

This chain links TRBV4-3 with TRBJ1-2; maybe TRBD1 (6 bases). V lost 0 bases, J lost 7 bases, and 15 bases lay in between. Germline V gives CDR1 LGHNA, CDR2 YSLEER. CDR3 length: 15 amino acids. The CDR3 protein is CASSQDRGGAGGYTF. Here the CDR3 DNA reads TGCGCCAGCAGCCAAGATCGGGGGGGGGCAGGTGGCTACACCTTC.

This CDR3 reads CASSYGGPVQETQYF. Here the CDR3 DNA reads TGTGCCAGCAGTTACGGCGGGCCCGTCCAAGAGACCCAGTACTTC. The gene calls are TRBV6-5 and TRBJ2-5; possible D gene TRBD2, 5 bases. The CDR3 length is 15 residues. The V end was cut by 2 bases, the J end by 1 base, with 11 bases between. CDR1 MNHEY and CDR2 SVGAGI come from the germline V gene.

V is TRBV9 and J is TRBJ2-3; D is uncertain. Germline V gives CDR1 SGDLS, CDR2 YYNGEE. This CDR3 has 12 residues. V lost 4 bases, J lost 6 bases, and 9 bases lay in between. CDR3 amino acids: CASSIYGDTQYF. In nucleotides, the CDR3 is TGTGCCAGCAGCATCTACGGGGATACGCAGTATTTT.

The CDR3 sequence is CASSLERTVYNEQFF. The CDR3 bases are TGTGCCAGCAGCTTGGAGAGGACAGTCTACAATGAGCAGTTCTTC. This chain joins TRBV7-2 and TRBJ2-1; weak D call: TRBD1 (6 bases). The V gene's germline CDR1 is SGHTA and CDR2 FQGNSA. Deletions cut 3 bases from V and 3 bases from J, with 12 bases between. This CDR3 is built from 15 residues.

Here the CDR3 DNA reads TGTGCCAGCAGTTACTCGGTTTTGCGGGGCGGTAGCGGCAATCAGCCCCAGCATTTT. It translates to CASSYSVLRGGSGNQPQHF. This rearrangement joins TRBV6-2 or TRBV6-3 to TRBJ1-5, with D perhaps TRBD1 (5 bases). Germline V gene data show CDR1 as MNHEY and CDR2 as SVGEGT. There are 19 residues in the CDR3. V shed 0 bases and J shed 2 bases, with 20 bases lying between them.

The rearrangement uses TRBV13 and TRBJ2-3; 10 bases are shared with TRBD2. CDR3 length: 16 amino acids. The V and J ends lost 4 bases and 5 bases, in that order; junction bases with no gene match: 9. The germline CDR1 and CDR2 sequences are PRHDT and FYEKMQ (reference sequence). The CDR3 region is CASSSLAGGHIDTQYF. The CDR3 DNA sequence: TGTGCCAGCAGCTCCTTAGCGGGGGGCCATATAGATACGCAGTATTTT.

This clone was seen a few times. The chain couples TRBV29-1 to TRBJ1-2; 9 positions match TRBD1. CDR1 and CDR2 (germline): SQVTM, ANQGSEA. V lost 5 bases, J lost 2 bases, and 6 bases stayed unmatched. The CDR3 spans 14 residues. This CDR3 is CSVTDRGVNYGYTF. The DNA of the CDR3 is TGCAGCGTTACCGACAGGGGGGTGAACTATGGCTACACCTTC.

As to this clone: At the DNA level, this CDR3 is encoded by other sequences in the same sample as well. This sequence joins TRBV5-1 and TRBJ1-1, with 9 bases lining up with TRBD1. Trimming took 3 bases from V and 1 from J; bases not matched to a gene: 1. This CDR3 is 14 amino acids long. Germline CDR1 SGHRS, CDR2 YFSETQ. CDR3 sequence: CASSWGQGNTEAFF. In DNA, the CDR3 is TGCGCCAGCAGCTGGGGACAGGGGAACACTGAAGCTTTCTTT. The full variable domain, rest sourced from reference TRBV5-1 and TRBJ1-1, is KAGVTQTPRYLIKTRGQQVTLSCSPISGHRSVSWYQQTPGQGLQFLFEYFSETQRNKGNFPGRFSGRQFSNSRSEMNVSTLELGDSALYLCASSWGQGNTEAFFGQGTRLTVV.

The chain links TRBV4-1 to TRBJ1-3, with D hard to call. Trimming stripped 0 bases from V and 3 bases from J, with 18 bases between. The CDR3 has 18 residues. Germline CDR1 is MGHRA and CDR2 is YSYEKL. CDR3 nucleotides: TGCGCCAGCAGCCAAGATATCTTAGGAGGCGGAGTTGGAAACACCATATATTTT. Translating gives CASSQDILGGGVGNTIYF.

The chain recombines TRBV4-1 with TRBJ2-3; 9 nucleotides agree with TRBD2. The V gene's germline CDR1 is MGHRA and CDR2 YSYEKL. J lost 3 bases, V lost 1 base, and 8 bases had no gene match. CDR3 length equals 17 residues. CDR3 loop: CASSQGAAGGPTDTQYF. CDR3 sequence (DNA): TGCGCCAGCAGCCAAGGGGCCGCGGGGGGGCCGACAGATACGCAGTATTTT.

The V and J genes are TRBV6-4 and TRBJ2-1; TRBD2 aligns across 7 bases. CDR1 and CDR2 (germline): MRHNA, SNTAGT. This CDR3 has 15 residues. J was trimmed by 4 bases and V by 3 bases; bases with no gene match: 6. The DNA of the CDR3 is TGTGCCAGCAGTGAAGGCGGGGAGGGGTACAATGAGCAGTTCTTC. This sequence encodes CASSEGGEGYNEQFF.

The CDR3 sequence is CASSPFVGSFYTF. The CDR3 bases are TGCGCCAGCAGCCCCTTTGTTGGGAGCTTCTACACCTTC. The chain couples TRBV4-3 to TRBJ1-2; no clear D. This CDR3 region has 13 residues. V was pared by 4 bases and J by 10 bases, with 16 bases between. Germline V gene data show CDR1 as LGHNA and CDR2 as YSLEER.

The genes are TRBV7-8 and TRBJ1-5, with 10 bases matching TRBD1. The CDR3 sequence is 17 residues long. V shed 6 bases and J 4 bases; nucleotides not matched to a gene: 12. Germline V gene sequence: CDR1 SGHVS, CDR2 FQNEAQ. The CDR3 nucleotides are TGTGCCAGCAGTCCAACTGTTCTGGGACAGGGGAATCAGCCCCAGCATTTT. This translates into CASSPTVLGQGNQPQHF. Filled out from reference TRBV7-8 and TRBJ1-5, the complete variable domain reads GAGVSQSPRYKVAKRGQDVALRCDPISGHVSLFWYQQALGQGPEFLTYFQNEAQLDKSGLPSDRFFAERPEGSVSTLKIQRTQQEDSAVYLCASSPTVLGQGNQPQHFGDGTRLSIL.

The chain employs TRBV5-4 and TRBJ1-2; TRBD1 aligns across 7 bases. Looked up from germline, CDR1 is SGHNT and CDR2 is YYREEE (reference sequence). The V and J ends lost 4 bases and 2 bases, in that order; junction bases with no gene match: 11. There are 16 residues in the CDR3. CDR3 in DNA: TGTGCCAGCAGCCTCGGACAGGCGCCCTCCAACTATGGCTACACCTTC. Translated, it gives CASSLGQAPSNYGYTF.

J is TRBJ2-1 and V is TRBV19; 8 nucleotides align to TRBD2. CDR3 length: 13 amino acids. Germline V gives CDR1 LNHDA, CDR2 SQIVND (reference sequence). J lost 12 bases, V lost 3 bases, and 7 bases had no gene match. The CDR3 DNA sequence: TGTGCCAGTAGTATGGGCGGGGGGAACGGGCAGTTCTTC. Amino acid sequence: CASSMGGGNGQFF.

By sample fraction, this clone is large. The J gene is TRBJ1-1, the V gene TRBV19; perhaps TRBD1 as D (6 bases). CDR1 and CDR2 (germline): LNHDA, SQIVND (reference sequence). V lost 6 bases and J lost 1, with 15 bases in between. CDR3 length: 15 amino acids. The CDR3 nucleotides are TGTGCCAGTAGGACCCGGACAGAGGCGAACACTGAAGCTTTCTTT. This translates into CASRTRTEANTEAFF.